These T cell receptor beta chains were read from a single sample in a study of blood T cell repertoires in COVID-19. Clones were sequenced by immunoSEQ multiplex PCR, and TCRdb holds only the in-frame ones, with some missing. Of hundreds of thousands of clones in the sample, roughly 90% are singletons; the top ten hold about 2.9%. Material for sequencing was peripheral blood. These receptors all come from a woman aged 25 to 45 with COVID-19, enrolled during active disease. CDR3s include the opening cysteine and the closing phenylalanine or tryptophan. A D gene is named only where the DNA matches it firmly. Clone size appears in some rows only: once, few, many, or a class for an expanded clone.

TRBV6-1,TRBD1,TRBJ2-7,.,TGTGCCAGCAGTGACGTGGGACAGGCCTCCGAGGAGCAGTACTTC,CASSDVGQASEEQYF
TRBV2,TRBD1,TRBJ1-3,.,TGTGCCAGCAGTGGAAGGGGGCCGGGAAACACCATATATTTT,CASSGRGPGNTIYF
TRBV24-1,TRBD1,TRBJ1-2,.,TGTGCCACCAGTGATTCGGCAGCCAGGGGGAAGTATGGCTACACCTTC,CATSDSAARGKYGYTF
TRBV4-3,TRBD1,TRBJ1-1,.,TGCGCCAGCAGCCAAGGCCGACAGGGTTTGGAAGCTTTCTTT,CASSQGRQGLEAFF
TRBV13,TRBD1,TRBJ2-3,.,TGTGCCAGCAGCCCGGACAGGGCTGGATCGGCAGATACGCAGTATTTT,CASSPDRAGSADTQYF
TRBV3-1/TRBV3-2,.,TRBJ2-7,.,TGTGCCAGCAGTGCCGGGACACTGAGCCCCTACTACGAGCAGTACTTC,CASSAGTLSPYYEQYF
TRBV7-9,.,TRBJ1-1,.,TGTGCCAGCAGCTTACAGGGCACTCCTGAAGCTTTCTTT,CASSLQGTPEAFF
TRBV6-4,.,TRBJ1-3,.,TGTGCCAGCAGATGGCCCTTCCGGGTCTCTGGAAACACCATATATTTT,CASRWPFRVSGNTIYF
TRBV29-1,TRBD1,TRBJ1-2,.,TGCAGCGTTGTTTCGGGGACTGGGACAGGGGGCGCGGAGGGCTACACCTTC,CSVVSGTGTGGAEGYTF
TRBV28,.,TRBJ2-7,.,TGTGCCAGCAGTTTTGTCAGAACATACTACGAGCAGTACTTC,CASSFVRTYYEQYF
TRBV19,.,TRBJ1-4,once,TGTGCCAGTAGTACAGGGCAGGGGCCTGAAAAACTGTTTTTT,CASSTGQGPEKLFF
TRBV11-3,TRBD1,TRBJ1-2,.,TGTGCCAGCAGCAAAAACAGGGGCACTGGCTATGGCTACACCTTC,CASSKNRGTGYGYTF
TRBV4-2,.,TRBJ1-4,few,TGTGCCAGCAGCCAAGGACGAACAGCAGCAACTAATGAAAAACTGTTTTTT,CASSQGRTAATNEKLFF
TRBV18,.,TRBJ1-1,few,TGTGCCAGCTCACCAAGTTTACAGTTTAACACTGAAGCTTTCTTT,CASSPSLQFNTEAFF
TRBV5-4,TRBD1,TRBJ1-2,.,TGTGCCAGCAGCTCAATACGTACAGGGGCTCGCGGCTACACCTTC,CASSSIRTGARGYTF
TRBV27,TRBD1,TRBJ2-7,.,TGTGCCAGCAGTGGGACAGGGTCCTACGAGCAGTACTTC,CASSGTGSYEQYF